This TCR beta chain was sequenced during a study of cytomegalovirus exposure and HLA in healthy donors. The study's findings and limits: In a later analysis, compared with equally common non-associated chains, HLA-associated beta chains were more expanded. It was reported that the classifier diagnosed cytomegalovirus status with high specificity and sensitivity in both the original and validation cohorts.

Researchers ran the PCR with 60 Vbeta and 13 Jbeta primers. Some clones are missing from TCRdb's copy, which holds only in-frame ones; the method was immunoSEQ multiplex PCR. The profile covers about 120,000 clones, with 70% to 80% appearing a single time and more than 10% taken by the ten largest. About this clone itself: Its antigen is not known.

This receptor was obtained from a woman in her thirties or forties in good health and CMV-seropositive. The sequenced sample was PBMCs.

DNA for the CDR3: TGTGCCTACACCCGAGGCGGGGCTTGGACAGATACGCAGTATTTT. This gives the protein CAYTRGGAWTDTQYF. This chain links TRBV30 with TRBJ2-3, with a weak D call TRBD2 (6 bases). V lost 7 bases and J 3 bases, leaving 20 bases between the germline ends. From germline, CDR1 is GTSNPN and CDR2 SVGIG (reference sequence). The CDR3 runs 15 residues.